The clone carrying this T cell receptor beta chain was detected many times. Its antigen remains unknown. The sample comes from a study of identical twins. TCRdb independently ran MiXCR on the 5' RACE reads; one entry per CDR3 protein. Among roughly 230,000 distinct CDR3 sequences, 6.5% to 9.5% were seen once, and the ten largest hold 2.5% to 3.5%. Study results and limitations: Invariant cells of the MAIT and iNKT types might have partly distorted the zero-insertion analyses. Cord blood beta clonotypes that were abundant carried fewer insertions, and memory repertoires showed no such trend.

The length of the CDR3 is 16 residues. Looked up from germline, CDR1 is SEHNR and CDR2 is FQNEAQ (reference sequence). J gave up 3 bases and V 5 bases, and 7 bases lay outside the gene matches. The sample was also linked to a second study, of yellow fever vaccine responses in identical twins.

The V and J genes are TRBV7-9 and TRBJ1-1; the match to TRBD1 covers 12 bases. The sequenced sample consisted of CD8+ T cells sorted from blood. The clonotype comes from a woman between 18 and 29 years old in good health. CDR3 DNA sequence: TGTGCCAGCAGCCACCCGGGACAGGGGGCGGACACTGAAGCTTTCTTT. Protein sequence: CASSHPGQGADTEAFF.